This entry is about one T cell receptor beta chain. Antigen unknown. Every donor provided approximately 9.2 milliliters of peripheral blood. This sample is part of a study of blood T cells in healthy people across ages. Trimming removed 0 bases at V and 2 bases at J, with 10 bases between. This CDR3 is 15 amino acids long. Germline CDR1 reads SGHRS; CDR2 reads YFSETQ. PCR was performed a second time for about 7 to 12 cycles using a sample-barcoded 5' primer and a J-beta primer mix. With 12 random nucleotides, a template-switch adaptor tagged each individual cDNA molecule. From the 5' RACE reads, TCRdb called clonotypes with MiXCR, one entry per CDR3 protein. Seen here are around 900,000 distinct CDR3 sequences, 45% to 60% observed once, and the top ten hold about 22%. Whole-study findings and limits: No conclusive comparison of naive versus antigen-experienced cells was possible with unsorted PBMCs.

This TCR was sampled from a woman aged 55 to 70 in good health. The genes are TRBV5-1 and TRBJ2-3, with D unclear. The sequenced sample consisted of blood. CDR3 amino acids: CASSLAGKNTDTQYF. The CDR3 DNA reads TGCGCCAGCAGCTTGGCTGGCAAAAACACAGATACGCAGTATTTT.